These T cell receptor beta chains were read from a single sample in a study of blood T cell repertoires in COVID-19. Sequencing used immunoSEQ multiplex PCR; TCRdb keeps in-frame clones, though not all of them. The sample lists 150,000 to 200,000 clones, 60% to 80% occurring once. Sequencing input: peripheral blood. The source is a man aged 55 to 70 with active or convalescent COVID-19. CDR3s include the opening cysteine and the closing phenylalanine or tryptophan. Fields, in order: V gene, D gene, clone size, J gene, CDR3 protein, CDR3 DNA. D genes are given only for firm matches. Expanded clones are given a class, and other clones once, few, many or no size at all.

TRBV7-2	NA	NA	TRBJ1-2	CASSLTMSGLSYGYTF	TGTGCCAGCAGCTTAACCATGTCAGGCCTCAGCTATGGCTACACCTTC
TRBV28	NA	NA	TRBJ2-7	CASSLWGGQYEQYF	TGTGCCAGCAGTTTATGGGGGGGGCAATACGAGCAGTACTTC
TRBV19	NA	once	TRBJ2-1	CASSNGGRSYNEQFF	TGTGCCAGTAGCAATGGGGGGAGGTCCTACAATGAGCAGTTCTTC
TRBV6-4	NA	once	TRBJ2-1	CASSGARGNEQFF	TGTGCCAGCAGCGGGGCCCGGGGGAATGAGCAGTTCTTC
TRBV7-6	TRBD2	NA	TRBJ2-5	CASSLGVGRGLETQYF	TGTGCCAGCAGCTTAGGAGTGGGGCGGGGGTTGGAGACCCAGTACTTC
TRBV19	NA	NA	TRBJ2-2	CASPAGTGELFF	TGTGCCAGCCCTGCAGGGACCGGGGAGCTGTTTTTT
TRBV9	NA	once	TRBJ2-6	CASSGLHSPGANVLTF	TGTGCCAGCAGCGGATTACACAGCCCCGGGGCCAACGTCCTGACTTTC
TRBV5-1	NA	NA	TRBJ2-3	CASSRTGTDTQYF	TGCGCCAGCAGCCGGACTGGCACAGATACGCAGTATTTT
TRBV19	NA	NA	TRBJ1-2	CASSMRGAGNYGYTF	TGTGCCAGCAGTATGCGGGGGGCGGGGAACTATGGCTACACCTTC
TRBV15	NA	once	TRBJ2-7	CATSSRTEPTYEQYF	TGTGCCACCAGCTCCCGGACAGAGCCGACCTACGAGCAGTACTTC
TRBV5-1	NA	NA	TRBJ2-3	CASSLTSGTDTQYF	TGCGCCAGCAGCTTAACTAGTGGCACAGATACGCAGTATTTT